Included here is one TCR beta chain sequence, with context. Germline assignment: CDR1 MGHRA and CDR2 YSYEKL. This CDR3 spans 16 amino acids. The V and J ends lost 1 base and 4 bases, in that order; junction bases with no gene match: 6. The sample is drawn from a study of T cells in Graves' hyperthyroidism and ophthalmopathy. Amplification of TCR beta CDR3 regions was performed using RNA transcripts as template. The HTBI primer set served for first-round RT-PCR of the TCR CDR3. A single record per CDR3 protein comes from TCRdb applying MiXCR to the multiplex PCR reads. Here the sample spans under 65,000 distinct CDR3 sequences, approximately 57% being singletons.

This receptor was identified in a woman aged 55 to 70 with Graves' ophthalmopathy. The material sequenced was blood. The J gene is TRBJ1-5, the V gene TRBV4-1, with TRBD1 matching 8 bases. For the CDR3, the DNA is TGCGCCAGCAGCCAAGTAGGGACAGGTAGTAATCAGCCCCAGCATTTT. Translating gives CASSQVGTGSNQPQHF.